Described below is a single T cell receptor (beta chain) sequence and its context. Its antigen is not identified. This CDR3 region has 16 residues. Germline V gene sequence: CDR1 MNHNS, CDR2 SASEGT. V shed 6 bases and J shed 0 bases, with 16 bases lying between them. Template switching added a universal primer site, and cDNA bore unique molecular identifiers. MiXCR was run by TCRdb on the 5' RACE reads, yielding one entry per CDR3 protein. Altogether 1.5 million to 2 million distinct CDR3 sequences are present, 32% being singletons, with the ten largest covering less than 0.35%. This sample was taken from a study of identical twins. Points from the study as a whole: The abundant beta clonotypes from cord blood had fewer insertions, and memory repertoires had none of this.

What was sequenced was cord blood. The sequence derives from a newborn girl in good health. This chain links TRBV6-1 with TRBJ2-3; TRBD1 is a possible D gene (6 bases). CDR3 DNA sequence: TGTGCCAGCAGCAGACACATGGGGGCTAGCACAGATACGCAGTATTTT. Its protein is CASSRHMGASTDTQYF.